The text below deals with one T cell receptor beta chain. This clonotype was found many times. The specificity of this receptor is unknown. It has no much larger one-base neighbor in the sample; base qualities were not kept. The source of the sample is a study of T cells in Graves' hyperthyroidism and ophthalmopathy (dated by TCRdb to about 2019). About the investigation overall: To identify TCR V-J signatures that set the groups apart, the researchers used a discovery cohort of about a hundred patients, made up of roughly 45 with Graves' ophthalmopathy and 55 to 65 with stable Graves' hyperthyroidism. TCR Vbeta CDR3 sequencing of 120 to 150 peripheral blood samples (roughly 41 ophthalmopathy, over 70 hyperthyroidism and approximately 17 progressor patients) is reported in the paper. Prospective prediction of ophthalmopathy was tested in an independent validation cohort consisting of some 18 hyperthyroidism patients and some 16 patients who later progressed to ophthalmopathy. The roughly 91 discovery patients were randomly divided into training and test sets at a 7:3 ratio. The study also compared thyroid tissue and blood T-cell repertoires from a handful of Graves' hyperthyroidism patients. After blood sampling, hyperthyroidism patients were treated with methimazole at a starting dose of 30 mg daily, and ophthalmopathy patients were treated with high-dose intravenous methylprednisolone. The investigation overall reported the following: In cross-validation, a model built on a 13 V-J signature told ophthalmopathy apart from stable hyperthyroidism with 85% to 90% sensitivity and roughly 81% specificity, and in testing the same model reached 80%/75%. No statistical method was used to set the sample size in advance, and investigators knew the group allocation. In validation, progression to ophthalmopathy was predicted by the model with more than 65% sensitivity and 72.22% specificity, a median of 6.5 months before onset. Most expanded thyroid clonotypes (frequency above 0.001) were also detected in blood, suggesting blood repertoires may reflect thyroid immune responses.

Graves' hyperthyroidism was defined as stable when no progression to ophthalmopathy occurred over 18 months of follow-up. Hyperthyroidism patients were newly diagnosed, with disease duration under 2 months, and aged 18 to 65 years. Exclusion was applied to patients with uncontrolled infections, other autoimmune diseases, pregnancy or lactation. Clinical symptoms, serum thyroxine and TRAb, thyroid ultrasound, and orbital computed tomography formed the basis for the diagnoses. Total RNA was extracted using Trizol reagent, and RNA quality was assessed on an Agilent 2100 Bioanalyzer. The TCR beta CDR3 regions were amplified from the RNA transcripts. For the first round of RT-PCR on the TCR CDR3, the HTBI primer set was used together with the Qiagen OneStep RT-PCR kit. Libraries were constructed in a second round of multiplex PCR, after which size selection and purification were performed. Sequencing of the libraries was done on an Illumina HiSeq2000 using paired-end 100 bp reads. Regarding the original processing steps: SOAPnuke was used to process the raw data, with reads discarded if the reads contained adapters or uncalled bases, had a mean Phred below 15, or lacked an exact constant-primer or identifier match. COPE v1.2.5 was used to merge the high-quality paired reads, and each unique nucleotide sequence was defined as a clonotype. Clonotypes were aligned to IMGT TRBV, TRBD and TRBJ reference segments using MiTCR v1.1. The analysis included only V-J combinations with a frequency above 0.0001, which together covered about 99% of the repertoires. A TCS score was defined as the ratio between F50 (clonal expansion) and ExV (chaos), using BLOSUM62-based TCRdist between CDR3 peptides within each V-J. Welch's t-statistics and random forest reduced roughly 500 V-J features to some 14, which were used in a naive Bayes classifier (R e1071). The Morisita-Horn index was used to measure how similar the thyroid and blood repertoires were. TCRdb reprocessed the public reads (quality trimming at Q25 with fastp, clone calling with MiXCR) and kept in-frame beta chains. Each entry is one CDR3 protein sequence, shown with its most common DNA and genes. What appears here as the V and J calls and clone size reflects TCRdb's work, not the paper's. Across this sample there are about 98,000 distinct CDR3 sequences, with 35% to 45% seen only once. The ten largest clones take up more than 8.5% of the sample.

There are 15 amino acids in the CDR3, from cysteine to phenylalanine inclusive. The sequence is cut down to CDR3 DNA, 45 bases in frame from base 1. Trimming leaves V shorter by 8 bases and J shorter by 0 bases, with the junction holding 6 bases beyond the gene matches. Reading the germline V gene gives CDR1 MGHDK and CDR2 SYGVNS. Recombination joined TRBV25-1 with TRBJ1-4, with 7 central nucleotides matching TRBD1. The TCR comes from a woman aged 25 to 39 with Graves' hyperthyroidism. Specimen: peripheral blood or thyroid tissue (not recorded which). The DNA reads TGTGCCAGCCAACAGGGGACTGCAACTAATGAAAAACTGTTTTTT. Its coded protein is CASQQGTATNEKLFF. Reference TRBV25-1 and TRBJ1-4 proteins supply the regions before and after the CDR3; the full variable domain is: EADIYQTPRYLVIGTGKKITLECSQTMGHDKMYWYQQDPGMELHLIHYSYGVNSTEKGDLSSESTVSRIRTEHFPLTLESARPSHTSQYLCASQQGTATNEKLFFGSGTQLSVL.